The T cell receptor (beta chain) described here comes from a study of blood T cell repertoires in COVID-19. Overall study: Material from acute and convalescent COVID-19 was sourced from the United States, Italy and Spain.

Germline CDR1 KGHDR, CDR2 SFDVKD. CDR3 length equals 13 residues. V lost 9 bases and J lost 1, with 11 bases in between. Only in-frame clones appear in the TCRdb table, and some are missing; sequencing was by immunoSEQ multiplex PCR. This sample yields 150,000 to 200,000 clones, of which approximately 87% are seen a single time; around 3.5% belongs to the top ten. This sequence joins TRBV24-1 and TRBJ1-1; tentatively, D is TRBD1 (5 bases). This clonotype was obtained from a man aged 18 to 29 with active or convalescent COVID-19. Sequences were obtained from peripheral blood. The DNA for the CDR3 is TGTGCCACCCGGGGGGTCGGGAACACTGAAGCTTTCTTT. Protein product: CATRGVGNTEAFF.